Each of the 13 T cell receptor beta chains below was sequenced from the same sample in a study of blood T cell repertoires in COVID-19. Libraries were prepared by immunoSEQ multiplex PCR; TCRdb keeps only in-frame clonotypes and omits some of them. The sample yields a few hundred thousand clones, approximately 90% seen once. What was sequenced was PBMCs or T cells enriched from blood (not recorded which). Receptors were obtained from a woman between 18 and 29 years old who had recovered from COVID-19.

The chain is built from TRBV7-2 and TRBJ1-2, with TRBD1 matching 7 bases. Germline CDR1 and CDR2: SGHTA and FQGNSA. The CDR3 has 14 residues. J lost 4 bases, V lost 4 bases, and 6 bases had no gene match. CDR3 residues: CASSWDSTSYGYTF. The CDR3 DNA is TGTGCCAGCAGCTGGGACAGCACGAGCTATGGCTACACCTTC.

The chain links TRBV9 to TRBJ1-4; TRBD1 matches 8 bases. V lost 4 bases, J lost 13 bases, and 3 bases stayed unmatched. The CDR3 totals 11 residues. From germline, CDR1 is SGDLS and CDR2 YYNGEE. The CDR3 DNA reads TGTGCCAGCAGCCCCGGACAGGGACTGTTTTTT. Its translation is CASSPGQGLFF.

The V call is TRBV3-1 (or the pseudogene TRBV3-2), the J call TRBJ2-1, with D perhaps TRBD2 (5 bases). Trimming shortened V by 0 bases and J by 8 bases, and 11 bases separated the two germline ends. The CDR3 covers 14 residues. Germline V gene sequence: CDR1 LGHDT, CDR2 YNNKEL (reference sequence). CDR3 sequence reads: CASSQERSSDEQFF. The CDR3 nucleotides are TGTGCCAGCAGCCAAGAGAGAAGTAGCGATGAGCAGTTCTTC.

This chain connects TRBV4-2 to TRBJ2-1; 16 bases fit TRBD2. This CDR3 is 19 amino acids long. The V segment lost 4 bases and the J segment 0 bases; nucleotides outside the gene matches: 6. CDR1 and CDR2 from the germline V gene are LGHNA and YNFKEQ. The CDR3 here is CASSRGLAGGPSSYNEQFF. For the CDR3, the DNA is TGTGCCAGCAGCCGGGGACTAGCGGGGGGGCCAAGCTCCTACAATGAGCAGTTCTTC.

The chain combines TRBV19 with TRBJ2-2; possible D gene TRBD2, 5 bases. The ends were cut back, 11 bases at V and 6 bases at J, with 13 bases in the middle. Germline lookup yields CDR1 LNHDA and CDR2 SQIVND (reference sequence). The CDR3 has 12 amino acids. Here the CDR3 DNA reads TGTGCCGTTGATTGGGGAGCCGGGGAGCTGTTTTTT. This encodes CAVDWGAGELFF.

The V gene is TRBV6-4, the J gene TRBJ2-6; D gene ambiguous. The CDR3 runs 14 residues. Deletions cut 0 bases from V and 4 bases from J, with 4 bases between. The germline gives CDR1 MRHNA, CDR2 SNTAGT. In DNA, the CDR3 is TGTGCCAGCAGTGACTCGGCCGGGGCCAACGTCCTGACTTTC. Translation: CASSDSAGANVLTF.

The J gene is TRBJ1-2, the V gene TRBV19; no clear D. The germline CDR1 and CDR2 sequences are LNHDA and SQIVND (reference sequence). V lost 3 bases and J lost 8, with 25 bases in between. This CDR3 comprises 17 residues. The DNA of the CDR3 is TGTGCCAGTAGTATCCCCGACTGGAGGCAGAACCTTTACGGCTACACCTTC. Protein: CASSIPDWRQNLYGYTF.

The chain has TRBV30 and TRBJ1-2; D possibly corresponds to TRBD1 (6 bases). Germline CDR1 is GTSNPN and CDR2 is SVGIG (reference sequence). V gave up 0 bases and J gave up 6 bases, with 14 bases separating them. CDR3 length: 14 amino acids. The CDR3 is CAWSVMRGQDGYTF. For the CDR3, the DNA is TGTGCCTGGAGTGTGATGCGGGGGCAGGATGGCTACACCTTC.

The chain uses TRBV7-4 and TRBJ1-3; 8 bases are shared with TRBD1. The CDR3 extends over 18 amino acids. J gave up 0 bases and V 6 bases, and 13 bases lay outside the gene matches. Germline CDR1 reads SGHVT; CDR2 reads SQSDAQ. CDR3 in DNA: TGTGCCAGCAGGCACTTAGGGGGACAGGAAGTCTCTGGAAACACCATATATTTT. Protein product: CASRHLGGQEVSGNTIYF.

CDR3: CASGLPGASRNEQYF. The CDR3 nucleotides are TGTGCCAGCGGGCTACCAGGGGCATCGAGGAACGAGCAGTACTTC. This rearrangement joins TRBV6-5 to TRBJ2-7, with a tentative D call TRBD1 (6 bases). Between the trimmed V and J ends, which lost 8 bases and 5 bases, there was a span of 22 bases. From germline, CDR1 is MNHEY and CDR2 SVGAGI. The CDR3 runs 15 residues.

The rearrangement links TRBV6-4 to TRBJ1-5, with D possibly matching TRBD1 (5 bases). V lost 6 bases and J 5 bases, leaving 26 bases between the germline ends. CDR3 length: 18 amino acids. CDR1 and CDR2 (germline): MRHNA, SNTAGT. The CDR3: CASSETIPEQGVDQPQHF. CDR3 DNA sequence: TGTGCCAGCAGCGAAACTATACCCGAGCAGGGTGTGGATCAGCCCCAGCATTTT.

This sequence joins TRBV9 and TRBJ1-1; D remains unclear. This CDR3 has 15 amino acids. The V and J ends lost 1 base and 3 bases respectively, with 13 bases between them. Germline assignment: CDR1 SGDLS and CDR2 YYNGEE. Written as DNA, the CDR3 is TGTGCCAGCAGCGTATTCTCCGGGGTGGACACTGAAGCTTTCTTT. As protein: CASSVFSGVDTEAFF. Looking up the rest from reference TRBV9 and TRBJ1-1 gives the full variable domain: DSGVTQTPKHLITATGQRVTLRCSPRSGDLSVYWYQQSLDQGLQFLIQYYNGEERAKGNILERFSAQQFPDLHSELNLSSLELGDSALYFCASSVFSGVDTEAFFGQGTRLTVV.

The chain joins TRBV24-1 to TRBJ1-5; D gene unclear. The length of the CDR3 is 15 residues. Germline CDR1 reads KGHDR; CDR2 reads SFDVKD. The germline V and J ends were trimmed by 10 bases and 0 bases, with 15 bases remaining between them. The CDR3, as DNA: TGTGCCACTACACACGCAGAAAATAGCAATCAGCCCCAGCATTTT. Translating gives CATTHAENSNQPQHF.